The clone carrying this T cell receptor (beta chain) was seen only a few times. Time point reported: newly diagnosed GD, antithyroid drugs for less than 3 months. From RNA extracted from PBMCs, the TCR library was made. The sample is drawn from a study of regulatory T cells in long-lasting Graves disease. CDR3 regions were amplified by Arm-PCR using iRepertoire HTBI primers to build TCR beta libraries. MiXCR, applied by TCRdb to the multiplex PCR reads, yields one record per CDR3 protein. The sample has hundreds of thousands of distinct CDR3 sequences, approximately 15% seen once. The sample was also reused in another study, on T cells in Graves' hyperthyroidism and ophthalmopathy.

Sequenced here: peripheral blood mononuclear cells (PBMCs), sampled at new diagnosis, from a patient treated with antithyroid drugs. The receptor comes from a woman under 40 with Graves disease.

The CDR3 DNA reads TGTGCCAGCAGTGCAACGACAGGGGAGTCATACAATGAGCAGTTCTTC. It encodes CASSATTGESYNEQFF. The chain recombines TRBV9 with TRBJ2-1; 8 bases are a match to TRBD1. The CDR3 has 16 residues. Trimming at V came to 5 bases and at J to 4 bases, leaving 11 bases not matched to a gene. Germline values: CDR1 SGDLS, CDR2 YYNGEE. The full variable domain, completed using reference TRBV9 and TRBJ2-1, is DSGVTQTPKHLITATGQRVTLRCSPRSGDLSVYWYQQSLDQGLQFLIQYYNGEERAKGNILERFSAQQFPDLHSELNLSSLELGDSALYFCASSATTGESYNEQFFGPGTRLTVL.